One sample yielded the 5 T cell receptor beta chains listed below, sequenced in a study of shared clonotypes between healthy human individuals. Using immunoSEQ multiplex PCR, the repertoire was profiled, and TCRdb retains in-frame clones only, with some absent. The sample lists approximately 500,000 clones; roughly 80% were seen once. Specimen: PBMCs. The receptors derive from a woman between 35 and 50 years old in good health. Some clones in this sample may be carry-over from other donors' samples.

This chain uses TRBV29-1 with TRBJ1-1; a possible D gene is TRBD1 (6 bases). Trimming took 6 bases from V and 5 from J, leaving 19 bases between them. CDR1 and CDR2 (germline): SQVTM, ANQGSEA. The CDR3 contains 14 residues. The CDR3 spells CSVAFRGGGTEAFF. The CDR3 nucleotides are TGCAGCGTCGCCTTCAGGGGAGGTGGGACTGAAGCTTTCTTT.

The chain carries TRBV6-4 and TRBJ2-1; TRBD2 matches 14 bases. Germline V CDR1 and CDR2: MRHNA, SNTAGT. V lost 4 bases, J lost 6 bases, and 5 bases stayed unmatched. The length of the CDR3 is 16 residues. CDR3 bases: TGTGCCAGCAGTGCACAGGGACTAGCGGGAGCCAATGAGCAGTTCTTC. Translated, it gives CASSAQGLAGANEQFF.

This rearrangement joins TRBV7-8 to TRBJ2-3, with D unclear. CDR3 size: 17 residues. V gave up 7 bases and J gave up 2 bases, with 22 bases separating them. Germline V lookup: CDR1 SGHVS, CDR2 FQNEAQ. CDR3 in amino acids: CASTRSPRRDATDTQYF. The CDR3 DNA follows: TGTGCCAGCACCCGATCCCCCCGTAGGGATGCCACAGATACGCAGTATTTT. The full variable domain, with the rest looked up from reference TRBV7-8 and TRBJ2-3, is GAGVSQSPRYKVAKRGQDVALRCDPISGHVSLFWYQQALGQGPEFLTYFQNEAQLDKSGLPSDRFFAERPEGSVSTLKIQRTQQEDSAVYLCASTRSPRRDATDTQYFGPGTRLTVL.

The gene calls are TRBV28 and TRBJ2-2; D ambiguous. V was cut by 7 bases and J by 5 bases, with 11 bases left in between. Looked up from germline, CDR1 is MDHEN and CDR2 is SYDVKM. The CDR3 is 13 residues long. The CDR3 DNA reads TGTGCCAGCACCCTACAGAGTACCGGGGAGCTGTTTTTT. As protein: CASTLQSTGELFF.

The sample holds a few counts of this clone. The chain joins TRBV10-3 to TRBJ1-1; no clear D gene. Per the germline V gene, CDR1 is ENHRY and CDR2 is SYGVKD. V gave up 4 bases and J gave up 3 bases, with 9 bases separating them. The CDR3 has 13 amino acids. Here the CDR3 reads CAISGGLHTEAFF. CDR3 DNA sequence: TGTGCCATCAGTGGTGGATTACACACTGAAGCTTTCTTT.